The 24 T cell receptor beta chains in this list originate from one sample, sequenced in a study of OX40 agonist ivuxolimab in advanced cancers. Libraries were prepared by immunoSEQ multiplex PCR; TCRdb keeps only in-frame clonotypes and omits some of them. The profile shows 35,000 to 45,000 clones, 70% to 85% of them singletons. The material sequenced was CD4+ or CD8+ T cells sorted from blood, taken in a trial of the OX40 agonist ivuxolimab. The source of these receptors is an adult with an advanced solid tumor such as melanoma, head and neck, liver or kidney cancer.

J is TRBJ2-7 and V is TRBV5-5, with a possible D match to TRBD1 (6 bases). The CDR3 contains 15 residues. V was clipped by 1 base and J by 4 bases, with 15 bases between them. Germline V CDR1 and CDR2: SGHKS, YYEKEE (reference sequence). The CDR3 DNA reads TGTGCCAGCAGCTTGAACAGGGAAATGAGGTACGAGCAGTACTTC. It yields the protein CASSLNREMRYEQYF.

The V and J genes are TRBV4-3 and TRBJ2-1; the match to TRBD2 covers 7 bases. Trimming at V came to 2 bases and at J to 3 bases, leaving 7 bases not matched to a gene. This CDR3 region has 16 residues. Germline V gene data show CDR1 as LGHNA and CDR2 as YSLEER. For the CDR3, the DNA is TGCGCCAGCAGCCAAAACTTCGGGGGGAGCTACAATGAGCAGTTCTTC. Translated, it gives CASSQNFGGSYNEQFF.

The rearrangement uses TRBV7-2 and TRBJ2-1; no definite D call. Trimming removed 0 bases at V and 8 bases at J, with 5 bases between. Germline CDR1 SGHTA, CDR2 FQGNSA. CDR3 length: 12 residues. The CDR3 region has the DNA TGTGCCAGCAGCTTAGCCGGTTATGAGCAGTTCTTC. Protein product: CASSLAGYEQFF. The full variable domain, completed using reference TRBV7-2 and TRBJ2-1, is GAGVSQSPSNKVTEKGKDVELRCDPISGHTALYWYRQSLGQGLEFLIYFQGNSAPDKSGLPSDRFSAERTGGSVSTLTIQRTQQEDSAVYLCASSLAGYEQFFGPGTRLTVL.

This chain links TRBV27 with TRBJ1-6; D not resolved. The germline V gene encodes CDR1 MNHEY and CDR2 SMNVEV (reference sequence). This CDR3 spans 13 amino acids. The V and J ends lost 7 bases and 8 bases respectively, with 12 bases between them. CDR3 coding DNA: TGTGCCAGCAAGAAGGGAGATCATTCACCCCTCCACTTT. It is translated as CASKKGDHSPLHF.

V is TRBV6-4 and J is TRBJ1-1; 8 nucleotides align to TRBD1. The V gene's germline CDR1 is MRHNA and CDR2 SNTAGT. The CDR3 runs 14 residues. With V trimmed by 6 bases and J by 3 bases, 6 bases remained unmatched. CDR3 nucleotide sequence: TGTGCCAGCAGCCGACAGGGGTGGGACACTGAAGCTTTCTTT. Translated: CASSRQGWDTEAFF.

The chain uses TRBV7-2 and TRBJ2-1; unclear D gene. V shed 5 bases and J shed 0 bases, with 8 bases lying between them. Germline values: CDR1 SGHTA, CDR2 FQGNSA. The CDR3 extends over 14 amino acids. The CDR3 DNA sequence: TGTGCCAGCAGCCTGACACTCTCCTACAATGAGCAGTTCTTC. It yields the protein CASSLTLSYNEQFF.

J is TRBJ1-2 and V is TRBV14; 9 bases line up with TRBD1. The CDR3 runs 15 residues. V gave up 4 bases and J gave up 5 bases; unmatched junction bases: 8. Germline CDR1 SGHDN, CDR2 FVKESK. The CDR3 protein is CASSPLTGGMYGYTF. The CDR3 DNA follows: TGTGCCAGCAGCCCCTTGACAGGGGGTATGTATGGCTACACCTTC.

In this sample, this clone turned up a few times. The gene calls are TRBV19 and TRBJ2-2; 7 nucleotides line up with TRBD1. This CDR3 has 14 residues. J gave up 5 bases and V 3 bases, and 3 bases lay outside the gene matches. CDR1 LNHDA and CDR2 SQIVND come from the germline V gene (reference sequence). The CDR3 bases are TGTGCCAGTAGTATTACAGGGGCAACCGGGGAGCTGTTTTTT. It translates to CASSITGATGELFF.

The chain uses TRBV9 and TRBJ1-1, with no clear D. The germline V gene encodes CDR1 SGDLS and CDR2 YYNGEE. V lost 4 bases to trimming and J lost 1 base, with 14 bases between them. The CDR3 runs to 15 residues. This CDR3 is CASSPTDFGNTEAFF. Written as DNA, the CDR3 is TGTGCCAGCAGCCCTACAGACTTCGGGAACACTGAAGCTTTCTTT.

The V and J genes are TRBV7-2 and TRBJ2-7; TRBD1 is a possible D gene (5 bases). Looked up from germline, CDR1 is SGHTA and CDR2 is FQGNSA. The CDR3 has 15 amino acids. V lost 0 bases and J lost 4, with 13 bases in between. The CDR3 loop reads CASSLAQGGPYEQYF. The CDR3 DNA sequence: TGTGCCAGCAGCTTAGCCCAGGGTGGGCCTTACGAGCAGTACTTC.

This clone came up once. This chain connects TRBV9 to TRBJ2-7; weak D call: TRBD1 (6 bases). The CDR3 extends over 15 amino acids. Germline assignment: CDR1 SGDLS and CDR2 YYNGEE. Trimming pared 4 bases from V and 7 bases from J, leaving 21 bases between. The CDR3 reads CASSPRQEPFREQYF. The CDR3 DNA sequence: TGTGCCAGCAGCCCGCGACAGGAACCATTTCGAGAGCAGTACTTC.

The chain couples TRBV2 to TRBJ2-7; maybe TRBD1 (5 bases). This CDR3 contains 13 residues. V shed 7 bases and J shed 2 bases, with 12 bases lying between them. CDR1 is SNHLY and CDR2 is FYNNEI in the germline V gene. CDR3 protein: CASMIDSAYEQYF. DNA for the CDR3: TGTGCCAGCATGATCGACAGTGCCTACGAGCAGTACTTC.

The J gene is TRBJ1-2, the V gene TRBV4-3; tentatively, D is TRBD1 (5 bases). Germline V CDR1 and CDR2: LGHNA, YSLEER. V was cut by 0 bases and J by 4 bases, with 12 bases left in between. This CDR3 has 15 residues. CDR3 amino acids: CASSQDQGSGYGYTF. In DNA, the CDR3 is TGCGCCAGCAGCCAAGATCAGGGATCGGGCTATGGCTACACCTTC.

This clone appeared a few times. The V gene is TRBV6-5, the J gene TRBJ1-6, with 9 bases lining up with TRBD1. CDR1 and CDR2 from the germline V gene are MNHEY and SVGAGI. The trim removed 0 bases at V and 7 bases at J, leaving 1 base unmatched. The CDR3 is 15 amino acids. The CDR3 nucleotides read TGTGCCAGCAGTTACTCTACAGGGGGCAATTCACCCCTCCACTTT. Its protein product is CASSYSTGGNSPLHF.

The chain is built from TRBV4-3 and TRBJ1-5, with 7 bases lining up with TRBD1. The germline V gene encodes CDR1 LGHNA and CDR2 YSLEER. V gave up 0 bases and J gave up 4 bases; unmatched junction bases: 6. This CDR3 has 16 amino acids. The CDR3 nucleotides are TGCGCCAGCAGCCAAGATGGGACAGTTAAAAATCAGCCCCAGCATTTT. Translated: CASSQDGTVKNQPQHF.

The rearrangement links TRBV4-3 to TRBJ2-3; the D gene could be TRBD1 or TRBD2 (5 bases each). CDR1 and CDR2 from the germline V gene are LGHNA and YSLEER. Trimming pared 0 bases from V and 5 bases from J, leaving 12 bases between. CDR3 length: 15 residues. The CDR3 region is CASSQDLAGRDTQYF. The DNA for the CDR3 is TGCGCCAGCAGCCAAGATTTGGCAGGGAGAGATACGCAGTATTTT.

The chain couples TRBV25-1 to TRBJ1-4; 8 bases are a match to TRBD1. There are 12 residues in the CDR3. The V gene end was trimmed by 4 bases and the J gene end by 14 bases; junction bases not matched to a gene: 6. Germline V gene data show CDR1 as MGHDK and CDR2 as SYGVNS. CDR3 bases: TGTGCCAGCAGTGTCAGGGGGGACAGGCTGTTTTTT. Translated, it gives CASSVRGDRLFF.

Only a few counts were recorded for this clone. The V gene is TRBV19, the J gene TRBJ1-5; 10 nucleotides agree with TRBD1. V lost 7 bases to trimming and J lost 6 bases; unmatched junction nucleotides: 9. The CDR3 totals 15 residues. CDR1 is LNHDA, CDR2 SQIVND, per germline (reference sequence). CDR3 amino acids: CASTWGQGLSQPQHF. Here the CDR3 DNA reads TGTGCCAGTACCTGGGGACAGGGGTTGAGTCAGCCCCAGCATTTT.

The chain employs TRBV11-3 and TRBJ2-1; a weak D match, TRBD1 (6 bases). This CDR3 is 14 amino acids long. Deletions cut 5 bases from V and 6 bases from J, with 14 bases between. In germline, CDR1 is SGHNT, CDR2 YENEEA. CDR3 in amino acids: CASSPSIGGNEQFF. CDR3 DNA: TGTGCCAGCAGCCCCTCTATAGGGGGCAATGAGCAGTTCTTC.

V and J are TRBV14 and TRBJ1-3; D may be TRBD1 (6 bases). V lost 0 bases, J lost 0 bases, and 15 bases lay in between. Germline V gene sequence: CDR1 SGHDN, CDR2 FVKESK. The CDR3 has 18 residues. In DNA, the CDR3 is TGTGCCAGCAGCCAAGATCTTAGGGGGACCCTCTCTGGAAACACCATATATTTT. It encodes CASSQDLRGTLSGNTIYF.

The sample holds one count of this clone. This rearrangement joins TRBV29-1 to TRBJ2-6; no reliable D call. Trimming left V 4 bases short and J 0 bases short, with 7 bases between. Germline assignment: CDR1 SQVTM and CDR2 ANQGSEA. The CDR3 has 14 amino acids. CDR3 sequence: CSVVAFSGANVLTF. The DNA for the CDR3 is TGCAGCGTTGTGGCGTTCTCTGGGGCCAACGTCCTGACTTTC.

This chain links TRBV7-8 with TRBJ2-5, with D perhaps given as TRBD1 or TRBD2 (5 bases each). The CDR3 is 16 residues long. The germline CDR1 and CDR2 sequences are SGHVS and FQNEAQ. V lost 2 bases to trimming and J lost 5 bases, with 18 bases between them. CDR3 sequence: CASSLRDGQATETQYF. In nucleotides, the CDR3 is TGTGCCAGCAGCTTAAGGGACGGACAAGCCACGGAGACCCAGTACTTC.

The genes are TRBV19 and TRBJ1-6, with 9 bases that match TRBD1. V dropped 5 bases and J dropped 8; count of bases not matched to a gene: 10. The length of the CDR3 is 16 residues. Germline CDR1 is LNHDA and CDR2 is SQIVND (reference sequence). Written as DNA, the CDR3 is TGTGCCAGTAGTCCCCCGGGACAGGGAAATCATTCACCCCTCCACTTT. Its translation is CASSPPGQGNHSPLHF.

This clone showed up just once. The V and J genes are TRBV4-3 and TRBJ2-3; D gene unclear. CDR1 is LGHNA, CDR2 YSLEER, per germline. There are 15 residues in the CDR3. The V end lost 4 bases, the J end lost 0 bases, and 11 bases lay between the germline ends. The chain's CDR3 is CASSLYGSSTDTQYF. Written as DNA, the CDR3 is TGCGCCAGCAGCCTCTACGGGTCTAGCACAGATACGCAGTATTTT.